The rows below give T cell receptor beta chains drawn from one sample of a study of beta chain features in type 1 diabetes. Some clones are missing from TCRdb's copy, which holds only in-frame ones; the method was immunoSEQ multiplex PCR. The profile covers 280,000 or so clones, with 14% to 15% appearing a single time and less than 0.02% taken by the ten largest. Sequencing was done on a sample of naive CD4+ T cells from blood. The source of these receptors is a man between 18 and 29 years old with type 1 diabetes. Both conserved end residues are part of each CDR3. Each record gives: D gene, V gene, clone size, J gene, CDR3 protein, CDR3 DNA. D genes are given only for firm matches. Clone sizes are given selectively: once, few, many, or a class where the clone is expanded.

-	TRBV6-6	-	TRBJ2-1	CASSPGHRIPNEQFF	TGTGCCAGCAGTCCGGGACACAGAATCCCAAATGAGCAGTTCTTC
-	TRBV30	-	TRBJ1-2	CAWTGWQGLIHGYTF	TGTGCCTGGACCGGATGGCAGGGACTTATTCATGGCTACACCTTC
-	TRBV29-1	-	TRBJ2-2	CSARSRVLNTGELFF	TGCAGCGCACGTTCCCGGGTCCTGAACACCGGGGAGCTGTTTTTT
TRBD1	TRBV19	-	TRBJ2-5	CASSMGPRTGYQETQYF	TGTGCCAGTAGTATGGGTCCCCGGACAGGGTACCAAGAGACCCAGTACTTC
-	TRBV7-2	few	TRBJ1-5	CASSLRGGFNQPQHF	TGTGCCAGCAGCTTAAGAGGAGGGTTCAATCAGCCCCAGCATTTT
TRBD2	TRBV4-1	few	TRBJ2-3	CASSQDGMGLSGTQYF	TGCGCCAGCAGCCAAGATGGGATGGGACTATCGGGTACGCAGTATTTT
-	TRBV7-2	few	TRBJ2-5	CASSLALETQYF	TGTGCCAGCAGCTTAGCCTTGGAGACCCAGTACTTC
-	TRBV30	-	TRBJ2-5	CAWSVGAGAGETQYF	TGTGCCTGGAGTGTAGGCGCAGGGGCAGGAGAGACCCAGTACTTC
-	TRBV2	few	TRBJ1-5	CASSARGGGLGQPQHF	TGTGCCAGCAGTGCCCGAGGGGGGGGGCTAGGTCAGCCCCAGCATTTT
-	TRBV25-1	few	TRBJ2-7	CASRAQGYEQYF	TGTGCCAGCAGGGCACAGGGCTACGAGCAGTACTTC
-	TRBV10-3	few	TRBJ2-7	CAISEPAGRAVRDEQYF	TGTGCCATCAGTGAGCCTGCCGGGCGGGCCGTAAGGGACGAGCAGTACTTC
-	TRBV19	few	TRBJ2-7	CASGQGPGYEQYF	TGTGCCAGTGGCCAAGGCCCGGGCTACGAGCAGTACTTC
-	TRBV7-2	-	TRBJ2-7	CASSFGGLDRYEQYF	TGTGCCAGCAGCTTCGGCGGGCTAGACCGCTACGAGCAGTACTTC
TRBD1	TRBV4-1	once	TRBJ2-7	CASSQEAQGDEQYF	TGCGCCAGCAGCCAAGAGGCACAGGGGGACGAGCAGTACTTC
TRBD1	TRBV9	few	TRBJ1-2	CASSVAFPGQGYGYTF	TGTGCCAGCAGCGTAGCATTTCCGGGACAGGGGTATGGCTACACCTTC
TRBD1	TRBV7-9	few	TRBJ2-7	CASSSTDRDRYEQYF	TGTGCCAGCAGCTCCACCGACAGGGACCGCTACGAGCAGTACTTC
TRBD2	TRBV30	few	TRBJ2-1	CAWGILAGGWYNEQFF	TGTGCCTGGGGAATCCTAGCGGGAGGGTGGTACAATGAGCAGTTCTTC
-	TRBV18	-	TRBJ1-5	CASSGGENQPQHF	TGTGCCAGCTCAGGGGGCGAGAATCAGCCCCAGCATTTT
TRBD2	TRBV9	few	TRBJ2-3	CASSAGRGGTDTQYF	TGTGCCAGCAGCGCTGGGCGGGGGGGCACAGATACGCAGTATTTT
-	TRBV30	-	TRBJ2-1	CAWRPGSTYNEQFF	TGTGCCTGGAGGCCGGGGTCGACATACAATGAGCAGTTCTTC
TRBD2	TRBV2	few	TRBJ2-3	CASRTLAGGRTDTQYF	TGTGCCAGCAGAACCCTTGCGGGAGGTAGGACAGATACGCAGTATTTT
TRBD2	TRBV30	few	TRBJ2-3	CAWGRGSSTQYF	TGTGCCTGGGGTCGCGGGAGTTCTACGCAGTATTTT
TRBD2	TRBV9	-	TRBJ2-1	CASSTGTSGSYNEQFF	TGTGCCAGCAGCACAGGGACTAGCGGCTCCTACAATGAGCAGTTCTTC
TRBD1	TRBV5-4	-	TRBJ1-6	CASSLGDRGNSPLHF	TGTGCCAGCAGCTTGGGGGACAGGGGGAATTCACCCCTCCACTTT
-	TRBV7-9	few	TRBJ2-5	CASSSLRETQYF	TGTGCCAGCAGCTCCCTCCGGGAGACCCAGTACTTC
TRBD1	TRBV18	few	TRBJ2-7	CASSPEGQGHEQYF	TGTGCCAGCTCACCAGAAGGACAGGGCCACGAGCAGTACTTC
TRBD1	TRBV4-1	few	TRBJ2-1	CASSPTDRGPPNEQFF	TGCGCCAGCAGCCCGACGGACAGGGGCCCCCCCAATGAGCAGTTCTTC
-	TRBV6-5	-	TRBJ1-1	CASSYTWTDNTEAFF	TGTGCCAGCAGTTACACTTGGACAGACAACACTGAAGCTTTCTTT
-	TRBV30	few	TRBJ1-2	CAWSASVTGYTF	TGTGCCTGGAGTGCCTCAGTAACCGGCTACACCTTC
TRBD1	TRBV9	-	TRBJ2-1	CASSVATGQGLPYNEQFF	TGTGCCAGCAGCGTAGCTACGGGACAGGGTCTCCCTTACAATGAGCAGTTCTTC
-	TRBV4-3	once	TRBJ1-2	CASSQVLAANYGYTF	TGCGCCAGCAGCCAAGTCCTGGCGGCTAACTATGGCTACACCTTC
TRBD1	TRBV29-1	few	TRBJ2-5	CSGQGQETQYF	TGCAGCGGACAGGGACAAGAGACCCAGTACTTC
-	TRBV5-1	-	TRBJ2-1	CASSLAGGSSYNEQFF	TGCGCCAGCAGCTTGGCTGGGGGGAGCTCCTACAATGAGCAGTTCTTC
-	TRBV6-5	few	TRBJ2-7	CASSYSVGREQYF	TGTGCCAGCAGTTACTCGGTGGGGAGGGAGCAGTACTTC
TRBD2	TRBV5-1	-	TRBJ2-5	CASSEGLAGGPGETQYF	TGCGCCAGCAGCGAGGGACTAGCGGGGGGGCCTGGGGAGACCCAGTACTTC
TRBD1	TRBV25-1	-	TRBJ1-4	CASSRQGRNEKLFF	TGTGCCAGCAGCAGACAGGGAAGAAACGAAAAACTGTTTTTT
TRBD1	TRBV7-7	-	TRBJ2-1	CASSQGQGGNEQFF	TGTGCCAGCAGCCAAGGACAGGGAGGCAATGAGCAGTTCTTC
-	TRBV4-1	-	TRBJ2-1	CASSQVVRRESSYNEQFF	TGCGCCAGCAGCCAAGTAGTGAGGAGGGAAAGCTCCTACAATGAGCAGTTCTTC
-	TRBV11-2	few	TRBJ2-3	CASSLSTDTQYF	TGTGCCAGCAGCCTTAGCACAGATACGCAGTATTTT
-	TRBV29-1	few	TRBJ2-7	CSQAGTRFSYEQYF	TGCAGCCAGGCCGGGACACGCTTCTCCTACGAGCAGTACTTC
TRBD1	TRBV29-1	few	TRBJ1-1	CSVYRDSMNTEAFF	TGCAGCGTCTACCGGGACAGCATGAACACTGAAGCTTTCTTT
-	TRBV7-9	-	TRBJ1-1	CASSVGEVEAFF	TGTGCCAGCAGCGTCGGAGAGGTAGAAGCTTTCTTT
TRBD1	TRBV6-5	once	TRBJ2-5	CASSSGTGITQYF	TGTGCCAGCAGTTCCGGGACAGGGATTACCCAGTACTTC
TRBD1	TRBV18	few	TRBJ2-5	CASSPRTGRETQYF	TGTGCCAGCTCACCAAGGACAGGGAGAGAGACCCAGTACTTC
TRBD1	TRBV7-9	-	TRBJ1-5	CASSTGQDSNQPQHF	TGTGCCAGCAGCACCGGACAGGATAGCAATCAGCCCCAGCATTTT
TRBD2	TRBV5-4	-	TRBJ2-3	CASRRVGGGTDTQYF	TGTGCCAGCAGGAGGGTCGGGGGAGGGACAGATACGCAGTATTTT